The 25 T cell receptor beta chains given below trace back to one sample, sequenced in a study of blood T cells in healthy people across ages. Together with a sample-barcoded 5' primer, a J-beta primer mix was included in a second PCR lasting about 6 to 11 cycles. TCRdb ran MiXCR on the 5' RACE reads and lists one entry per CDR3 protein. This sample has approximately 770,000 distinct CDR3 sequences; roughly 64% occur once, and the top ten carry 22%. Source material: blood. These receptors were obtained from a man aged 25-40 years in good health.

The chain combines TRBV7-4 with TRBJ2-3; D remains ambiguous. V was pared by 5 bases and J by 5 bases, with 17 bases between. This CDR3 is 15 amino acids long. Per germline, CDR1 SGHVT and CDR2 SQSDAQ. The CDR3: CASSPKTPIEDTQYF. In nucleotides, the CDR3 is TGTGCCAGCAGCCCGAAGACTCCTATAGAAGATACGCAGTATTTT.

The gene calls are TRBV20-1 and TRBJ2-5; D unresolved. Germline CDR1 and CDR2: DFQATT and SNEGSKA (reference sequence). This CDR3 is built from 13 residues. Trimming took 1 base from V and 5 from J, leaving 11 bases between them. The CDR3 bases are TGCAGTGCTAGAGCCGAGGTGGGGGAGACCCAGTACTTC. This translates into CSARAEVGETQYF.

V usage is TRBV9 and J usage is TRBJ2-1, with D unresolved. This CDR3 spans 16 amino acids. Germline CDR1 is SGDLS and CDR2 is YYNGEE. The germline V and J ends were trimmed by 2 bases and 3 bases, with 15 bases remaining between them. CDR3 sequence: CASSVGGNLIYNEQFF. The CDR3, as DNA: TGTGCCAGCAGCGTCGGTGGGAATTTAATCTACAATGAGCAGTTCTTC.

This rearrangement joins TRBV20-1 to TRBJ2-3; 8 nucleotides line up with TRBD1. The CDR3 sequence is 17 residues long. The V gene end was trimmed by 0 bases and the J gene end by 0 bases; junction bases not matched to a gene: 8. Germline CDR1 reads DFQATT; CDR2 reads SNEGSKA (reference sequence). CDR3 in amino acids: CSARDPRTGMSTDTQYF. DNA of the CDR3: TGCAGTGCTAGAGATCCACGGACAGGGATGAGCACAGATACGCAGTATTTT.

The genes are TRBV20-1 and TRBJ1-4; 12 bases are a match to TRBD1. Unmatched junction bases numbered 9, after V lost 5 bases and J lost 8 bases. Looked up from germline, CDR1 is DFQATT and CDR2 is SNEGSKA (reference sequence). CDR3 length: 15 amino acids. The CDR3 here is CSAPGTGGFGEKLFF. The CDR3 bases are TGCAGTGCTCCCGGGACAGGGGGCTTTGGGGAAAAACTGTTTTTT.

The V and J genes are TRBV4-1 and TRBJ1-6; no reliable D call. Germline-derived CDR1 and CDR2 are MGHRA and YSYEKL. Trimming left V 1 base short and J 9 bases short, with 13 bases between. This CDR3 region has 15 residues. This CDR3 reads CASSQVMVDGSPLHF. CDR3 coding DNA: TGCGCCAGCAGCCAAGTAATGGTGGATGGTTCACCCCTCCACTTT.

The CDR3 nucleotides read TGTGCCGCTACGGGGGCAGGAAAAGTGGAGCCCCAGCATTTT. Translated: CAATGAGKVEPQHF. The V gene is TRBV6-2 or TRBV6-3, the J gene TRBJ1-5, with D possibly TRBD1 on 6 matching bases. The CDR3 has 14 amino acids. Trimming shortened V by 11 bases and J by 8 bases, and 22 bases separated the two germline ends. In germline, CDR1 is MNHEY, CDR2 SVGEGT.

J is TRBJ2-5 and V is TRBV7-2, with 12 bases fitting TRBD2. The length of the CDR3 is 15 residues. V shed 2 bases and J 5 bases; nucleotides not matched to a gene: 3. Per germline, CDR1 SGHTA and CDR2 FQGNSA. Here the CDR3 DNA reads TGTGCCAGCAGCTTACTAGCGGGGGGGCTGGAGACCCAGTACTTC. The encoded protein is CASSLLAGGLETQYF.

The table lists this clonotype with a few counts. J is TRBJ2-4 and V is TRBV27; 10 positions match TRBD2. The CDR3 contains 15 residues. CDR1 is MNHEY and CDR2 is SMNVEV in the germline V gene (reference sequence). Germline trimming cut 6 bases from V and 8 bases from J; bases unmatched to any gene: 10. The CDR3 DNA reads TGTGCCAGCAGCCCGATCGGGACTAGCGAGTACATTCAGTACTTC. Its protein product is CASSPIGTSEYIQYF.

J is TRBJ2-1 and V is TRBV6-5; D is ambiguous. Trimming stripped 2 bases from V and 10 bases from J, with 18 bases between. The CDR3 covers 15 residues. Germline-derived CDR1 and CDR2 are MNHEY and SVGAGI. Written as DNA, the CDR3 is TGTGCCAGCAGTTACAGATCTCCCGGCTACAGCGAGCAGTTCTTC. This translates into CASSYRSPGYSEQFF.

The chain combines TRBV20-1 with TRBJ1-4, with D possibly being TRBD1 (5 bases). The CDR3 is 15 amino acids. The V and J ends lost 6 bases and 1 base respectively, with 15 bases between them. Germline V gene sequence: CDR1 DFQATT, CDR2 SNEGSKA (reference sequence). The chain's CDR3 is CSASPGTVTNEKLFF. DNA of the CDR3: TGCAGTGCGAGTCCCGGGACGGTAACTAATGAAAAACTGTTTTTT.

This rearrangement joins TRBV7-3 to TRBJ2-7; TRBD2 agrees at 9 bases. Judging by the DNA end, TRBJ2-5 fits better; the J call may be wrong. The CDR3 length is 15 residues. Germline CDR1 SGHTA, CDR2 FQGTGA. CDR3 protein: CASSSLAGRAETQYF. As DNA, the CDR3 is TGTGCCAGCAGCTCCCTAGCGGGACGGGCGGAGACCCAGTACTTC.

This clonotype was recorded many times. The chain employs TRBV6-1 and TRBJ2-3; D is uncertain. CDR1 is MNHNS and CDR2 is SASEGT in the germline V gene. Trimming shortened V by 6 bases and J by 0 bases, and 4 bases separated the two germline ends. The CDR3 contains 12 residues. The CDR3 is CASRESTDTQYF. CDR3 in DNA: TGTGCCAGCAGGGAGAGCACAGATACGCAGTATTTT.

This clonotype was seen a few times. The chain employs TRBV27 and TRBJ2-5; 7 positions agree with TRBD2. CDR1 is MNHEY and CDR2 is SMNVEV in the germline V gene (reference sequence). This CDR3 region has 13 residues. V dropped 6 bases and J dropped 11; count of bases not matched to a gene: 12. As DNA, the CDR3 is TGTGCCAGCAGCAGTACCTCCGCGGGAGAGCAGTACTTC. Translated: CASSSTSAGEQYF.

The chain combines TRBV11-1 with TRBJ1-2; 7 bases are shared with TRBD1. The CDR3 has 17 residues. J lost 0 bases, V lost 2 bases, and 9 bases had no gene match. Germline CDR1 is SGHAT and CDR2 is FQDESV (reference sequence). CDR3 protein: CASSLLRDSLTNYGYTF. The CDR3, as DNA: TGTGCCAGCAGCTTACTCCGGGACAGCCTCACTAACTATGGCTACACCTTC.

The V call is TRBV29-1, the J call TRBJ2-3, with TRBD2 as a possible D gene (5 bases). V was cut by 6 bases and J by 1 base, with 11 bases left in between. The germline gives CDR1 SQVTM, CDR2 ANQGSEA. This CDR3 has 13 residues. The CDR3 nucleotides are TGCAGCGTGGCGACACTAGGCACAGATACGCAGTATTTT. Translated, it gives CSVATLGTDTQYF.

In its sample, this clonotype was seen a few times. The V call is TRBV7-2, the J call TRBJ2-4, with D unclear. In germline, CDR1 is SGHTA, CDR2 FQGNSA. The CDR3 runs to 14 residues. V was trimmed by 5 bases and J by 1 base, leaving 9 bases between them. The chain's CDR3 is CASSPGSAKNIQYF. In DNA, the CDR3 is TGTGCCAGCAGCCCAGGTTCGGCCAAAAACATTCAGTACTTC. The whole variable domain, filled in from reference TRBV7-2 and TRBJ2-4, reads GAGVSQSPSNKVTEKGKDVELRCDPISGHTALYWYRQSLGQGLEFLIYFQGNSAPDKSGLPSDRFSAERTGGSVSTLTIQRTQQEDSAVYLCASSPGSAKNIQYFGAGTRLSVL.

Only a few counts were recorded for this clonotype. J is TRBJ2-5 and V is TRBV6-5; no reliable D call. Germline V gives CDR1 MNHEY, CDR2 SVGAGI. The CDR3 loop spans 13 amino acids. The ends were cut back, 6 bases at V and 4 bases at J, with 12 bases in the middle. The CDR3 sequence: CASRTDSRETQYF. The CDR3 DNA reads as TGTGCCAGCAGGACCGACTCGAGAGAGACCCAGTACTTC.

This clonotype occurred a few times. This chain joins TRBV2 and TRBJ1-1; tentative D call: TRBD1 (5 bases). This CDR3 contains 11 residues. Per germline, CDR1 SNHLY and CDR2 FYNNEI. V was pared by 6 bases and J by 7 bases, with 9 bases between. The CDR3 sequence: CASSMDIEAFF. CDR3 nucleotide sequence: TGTGCCAGCAGCATGGACATTGAAGCTTTCTTT. Drawing the rest from reference TRBV2 and TRBJ1-1, the complete variable domain is EPEVTQTPSHQVTQMGQEVILRCVPISNHLYFYWYRQILGQKVEFLVSFYNNEISEKSEIFDDQFSVERPDGSNFTLKIRSTKLEDSAMYFCASSMDIEAFFGQGTRLTVV.

The V and J genes are TRBV7-2 and TRBJ1-2; the D gene is possibly TRBD1 (5 bases). Trimming removed 5 bases from V and 3 bases from J, with 13 bases in between. Per the germline V gene, CDR1 is SGHTA and CDR2 is FQGNSA. The CDR3 is made up of 14 amino acids. CDR3 in DNA: TGTGCCAGCAGCCCTACCGGGGCGCACTATGGCTACACCTTC. It codes for CASSPTGAHYGYTF.

The CDR3 loop is CSASALGDYYGYTF. The CDR3 coding sequence is TGCAGTGCTTCCGCGCTGGGGGACTACTATGGCTACACCTTC. J is TRBJ1-2 and V is TRBV20-1, with TRBD1 as a possible D gene (5 bases). V gave up 5 bases and J gave up 3 bases, with 16 bases separating them. Per the germline V gene, CDR1 is DFQATT and CDR2 is SNEGSKA (reference sequence). The CDR3 has 14 residues.

This clonotype was detected a few times. The rearrangement joins TRBV20-1 to TRBJ1-6; 7 bases are a match to TRBD1. The trim removed 6 bases at V and 6 bases at J, leaving 14 bases unmatched. CDR3 length equals 16 residues. Germline CDR1 DFQATT, CDR2 SNEGSKA (reference sequence). This CDR3 reads CSALTNRGVGNSPLHF. The CDR3 DNA reads TGCAGTGCCCTGACGAACAGGGGAGTGGGTAATTCACCCCTCCACTTT.

The chain employs TRBV12-3 or TRBV12-4 and TRBJ2-5, with 7 positions matching TRBD2. The CDR3 is 15 residues long. The trim removed 2 bases at V and 2 bases at J, leaving 5 bases unmatched. CDR3 protein: CASSLLAARQETQYF. CDR3 nucleotide sequence: TGTGCCAGCAGTTTACTAGCGGCCCGGCAAGAGACCCAGTACTTC.

V is TRBV19 and J is TRBJ2-1; no clear D. The germline V and J ends were trimmed by 5 bases and 9 bases, with 11 bases remaining between them. The CDR3 has 12 residues. Germline CDR1 LNHDA, CDR2 SQIVND (reference sequence). The CDR3 loop is CASSPLRGEQFF. CDR3 sequence (DNA): TGTGCCAGTAGTCCTCTACGCGGTGAGCAGTTCTTC.

This clonotype was picked up a small number of times. One base away lies a much larger clone, so this may be a sequencing read error. The chain combines TRBV20-1 with TRBJ2-7; D is perhaps TRBD1 (5 bases). Germline V gives CDR1 DFQATT, CDR2 SNEGSKA (reference sequence). Trimming removed 3 bases from V and 7 bases from J, with 19 bases in between. This CDR3 region has 14 residues. The CDR3 loop reads CSASFPGRGNEQYF. DNA for the CDR3: TGCAGTGCTAGTTTCCCGGGTAGGGGCAATGAGCAGTACTTC.